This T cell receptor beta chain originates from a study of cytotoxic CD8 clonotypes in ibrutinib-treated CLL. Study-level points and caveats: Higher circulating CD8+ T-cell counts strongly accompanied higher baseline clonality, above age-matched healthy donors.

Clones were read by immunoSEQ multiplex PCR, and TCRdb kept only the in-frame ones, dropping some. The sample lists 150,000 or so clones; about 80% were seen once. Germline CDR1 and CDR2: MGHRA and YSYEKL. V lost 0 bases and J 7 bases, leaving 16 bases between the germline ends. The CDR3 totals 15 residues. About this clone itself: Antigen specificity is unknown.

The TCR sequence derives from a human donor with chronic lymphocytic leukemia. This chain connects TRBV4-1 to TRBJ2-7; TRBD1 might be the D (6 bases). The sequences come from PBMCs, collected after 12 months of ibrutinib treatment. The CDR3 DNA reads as TGCGCCAGCAGCCAAGAACCAGGCCCTCAGGGGGAGCAGTACTTC. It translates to CASSQEPGPQGEQYF.